The 25 T cell receptor beta chains presented below share a single source sample, sequenced in a study of shared T cell receptors in the human thymus. Measured with immunoSEQ multiplex PCR; TCRdb has only the in-frame clones, and not every one. Among about 660,000 clones listed, 85% to 90% were seen once. The sample also formed part of further work on human thymus T cells.

The sequencing input was thymocytes. These receptors came from a boy in the first two years of life with a congenital heart defect.

This clone was observed a few times. Distinct nucleotide sequences in the sample also encode this CDR3. The V call is TRBV19, the J call TRBJ1-2, with 10 bases lining up with TRBD1. Germline trimming cut 4 bases from V and 9 bases from J; bases unmatched to any gene: 5. The CDR3 totals 13 residues. Germline CDR1 LNHDA, CDR2 SQIVND (reference sequence). The CDR3 loop is CASSKGQGRCYTF. DNA for the CDR3: TGTGCCAGTAGTAAGGGACAGGGGCGCTGCTACACCTTC. The entire variable domain, with the rest obtained from reference TRBV19 and TRBJ1-2, is as follows: DGGITQSPKYLFRKEGQNVTLSCEQNLNHDAMYWYRQDPGQGLRLIYYSQIVNDFQKGDIAEGYSVSREKKESFPLTVTSAQKNPTAFYLCASSKGQGRCYTFGSGTRLTVV.

The genes are TRBV4-1 and TRBJ2-1; TRBD2 matches at 12 bases. The V gene's germline CDR1 is MGHRA and CDR2 YSYEKL. This CDR3 contains 16 residues. V trimming: 1 base; J trimming: 7 bases; junction bases outside the gene matches: 5. The CDR3 coding sequence is TGCGCCAGCAGCCAAGTACTAGCGGGAGGCGATAATGAGCAGTTCTTC. Translation gives CASSQVLAGGDNEQFF.

CDR3 sequence (DNA): TGTGCCAGCAGCTTAGGCGGCAGCTCCGGGACCCAGTACTTC. It codes for CASSLGGSSGTQYF. This sequence joins TRBV11-2 and TRBJ2-5; D remains unclear. The CDR3 sequence is 14 residues long. The germline gives CDR1 SGHAT, CDR2 FQNNGV. V gave up 1 base and J gave up 7 bases, with 13 bases separating them.

The CDR3 DNA follows: TGTGCCAGCCATACCGGGGGAGGCACAGATACGCAGTATTTT. Protein: CASHTGGGTDTQYF. V usage is TRBV19 and J usage is TRBJ2-3, with D possibly being TRBD2 (6 bases). This CDR3 is 14 amino acids long. Trimming took off 9 bases at V and 1 base at J, with 14 bases between the two ends. Per germline, CDR1 LNHDA and CDR2 SQIVND (reference sequence).

V and J are TRBV14 and TRBJ2-4, with a tentative D call TRBD1 (5 bases). From germline, CDR1 is SGHDN and CDR2 FVKESK. This CDR3 has 17 amino acids. V gave up 3 bases and J gave up 2 bases, with 17 bases separating them. CDR3 in amino acids: CASSQTGQGLSKNIQYF. The CDR3 nucleotides are TGTGCCAGCAGCCAGACTGGCCAGGGCCTCTCCAAAAACATTCAGTACTTC.

This chain connects TRBV11-2 to TRBJ2-3; 9 positions agree with TRBD1. Germline assignment: CDR1 SGHAT and CDR2 FQNNGV. V lost 7 bases, J lost 5 bases, and 13 bases stayed unmatched. This CDR3 is built from 16 residues. The CDR3 loop is CASNLYRGPRGDTQYF. CDR3 sequence (DNA): TGTGCCAGCAATTTATACAGGGGGCCCAGGGGAGATACGCAGTATTTT.

The V call is TRBV6-6, the J call TRBJ2-3; 8 bases align to TRBD2. The CDR3 runs 16 residues. The germline gives CDR1 MNHNY, CDR2 SVGAGI (reference sequence). Losses at the gene ends were 6 bases for V and 4 bases for J; bases not matched to a gene: 12. CDR3 loop: CASSRWREAWADTQYF. CDR3 coding DNA: TGTGCCAGCAGCCGCTGGCGGGAGGCTTGGGCAGATACGCAGTATTTT.

The chain combines TRBV5-6 with TRBJ1-1; D is unclear. Trimming left V 4 bases short and J 5 bases short, with 24 bases between. The CDR3 has 17 residues. CDR1 is SGHDT and CDR2 is YYEEEE in the germline V gene. CDR3 coding DNA: TGTGCCAGCAGCCGTCCAGCGGCTGGAGGGAAGAGGACTGAAGCTTTCTTT. Amino acids: CASSRPAAGGKRTEAFF.

This sequence joins TRBV4-2 and TRBJ1-4, with D maybe TRBD1 (6 bases). The CDR3 is 15 amino acids. CDR1 LGHNA and CDR2 YNFKEQ come from the germline V gene. V shed 1 base and J shed 7 bases, with 13 bases lying between them. CDR3 sequence (DNA): TGTGCCAGCAGCCAAGCTGCACAGGGTCGTGAAAAACTGTTTTTT. Protein product: CASSQAAQGREKLFF.

V usage is TRBV5-8 and J usage is TRBJ2-7; no reliable D call. The CDR3 extends over 15 amino acids. The V and J ends lost 0 bases and 2 bases respectively, with 12 bases between them. CDR1 SGHTS and CDR2 YDEGEE come from the germline V gene. CDR3 residues: CASSLVDSNTYEQYF. The CDR3 DNA reads TGTGCCAGCAGCTTGGTCGACTCCAATACCTACGAGCAGTACTTC.

V and J are TRBV6-4 and TRBJ1-1, with D possibly matching TRBD1 (5 bases). Germline V CDR1 and CDR2: MRHNA, SNTAGT. V was cut by 0 bases and J by 4 bases, with 12 bases left in between. The CDR3 sequence is 15 residues long. This chain's CDR3 is CASSDSGTGGTEAFF. As DNA, the CDR3 is TGTGCCAGCAGTGACTCGGGGACCGGGGGCACTGAAGCTTTCTTT.

The genes are TRBV2 and TRBJ1-4; D unresolved. V lost 7 bases and J lost 7, with 13 bases in between. The CDR3 has 13 amino acids. The germline CDR1 and CDR2 sequences are SNHLY and FYNNEI. CDR3 loop: CASTISLREKLFF. The CDR3, as DNA: TGTGCCAGCACCATTTCTTTGCGTGAAAAACTGTTTTTT.

V gene TRBV7-9 combines with J gene TRBJ2-3, with 9 bases fitting TRBD2. The CDR3 has 16 residues. Germline V gene lookup returns CDR1 SEHNR and CDR2 FQNEAQ (reference sequence). J was trimmed by 2 bases and V by 5 bases; bases with no gene match: 8. CDR3 in amino acids: CASSPWASGNTDTQYF. The CDR3 coding sequence is TGTGCCAGCAGCCCCTGGGCTAGCGGGAACACAGATACGCAGTATTTT.

This chain joins TRBV6-6 and TRBJ2-3; 10 positions match TRBD2. In germline, CDR1 is MNHNY, CDR2 SVGAGI (reference sequence). V trimming: 5 bases; J trimming: 7 bases; junction bases outside the gene matches: 9. CDR3 length: 15 amino acids. The CDR3 here is CASSTGLAGVNTQYF. CDR3 bases: TGTGCCAGCAGTACCGGGCTAGCGGGAGTTAATACGCAGTATTTT.

This chain connects TRBV7-8 to TRBJ1-4, with D tentatively TRBD1 (5 bases). CDR3 size: 17 residues. The V end was cut by 1 base, the J end by 3 bases, with 15 bases between. From germline, CDR1 is SGHVS and CDR2 FQNEAQ. The CDR3 nucleotides read TGTGCCAGCAGCTTAGGAGGACACGCCACTTCTAATGAAAAACTGTTTTTT. This encodes CASSLGGHATSNEKLFF.

This rearrangement joins TRBV7-9 to TRBJ2-7; 7 bases are shared with TRBD2. Trimming at V came to 3 bases and at J to 0 bases, leaving 11 bases not matched to a gene. Germline assignment: CDR1 SEHNR and CDR2 FQNEAQ (reference sequence). There are 17 residues in the CDR3. The CDR3 region has the DNA TGTGCCAGCAGCTTCATGAGGGAGGGGCACCACTCCTACGAGCAGTACTTC. Translating it yields CASSFMREGHHSYEQYF.

The CDR3 sequence is CASSSRRGGQPQHF. The CDR3 DNA reads as TGCGCCAGCAGCTCGAGGAGGGGAGGTCAGCCCCAGCATTTT. The genes are TRBV5-1 and TRBJ1-5, with D tentatively TRBD1 (5 bases). With 3 bases removed from V and 6 bases from J, the gap between germline ends came to 13 bases. This CDR3 is 14 amino acids long. Germline loops: CDR1 SGHRS, CDR2 YFSETQ.

The chain has TRBV28 and TRBJ2-7; D gene uncertain. The CDR3 sequence is 15 residues long. Trimming took off 3 bases at V and 0 bases at J, with 12 bases between the two ends. Germline lookup yields CDR1 MDHEN and CDR2 SYDVKM. The CDR3 loop is CASSFSHRSSYEQYF. In DNA, the CDR3 is TGTGCCAGCAGTTTTTCTCACAGAAGCTCCTACGAGCAGTACTTC.

The rearrangement joins TRBV6-5 to TRBJ2-2, with D possibly TRBD1 on 6 matching bases. The CDR3 sequence is 16 residues long. With 2 bases removed from V and 3 bases from J, the gap between germline ends came to 13 bases. The germline gives CDR1 MNHEY, CDR2 SVGAGI. This CDR3 reads CASSYRPRGDTGELFF. CDR3 nucleotide sequence: TGTGCCAGCAGTTACAGGCCCAGGGGAGACACCGGGGAGCTGTTTTTT.

This chain uses TRBV29-1 with TRBJ2-7, with D perhaps matching TRBD2 (5 bases). V lost 6 bases to trimming and J lost 0 bases, with 12 bases between them. CDR1 is SQVTM and CDR2 is ANQGSEA in the germline V gene. The CDR3 runs to 13 residues. CDR3 coding DNA: TGCAGCGTGAACTACCGGGACTCCTACGAGCAGTACTTC. Amino acids: CSVNYRDSYEQYF.

The chain uses TRBV11-2 and TRBJ1-1, with TRBD1 as a possible D gene (5 bases). This CDR3 contains 13 residues. The V gene's germline CDR1 is SGHAT and CDR2 FQNNGV. V was cut by 2 bases and J by 4 bases, with 8 bases left in between. The CDR3: CASSLWRGTEAFF. CDR3 DNA sequence: TGTGCCAGCAGCTTATGGAGGGGCACTGAAGCTTTCTTT.

J is TRBJ2-5 and V is TRBV21-1; whether TRBD2, the table's D call, matches the DNA was not checked. TRBV21-1 is a documented pseudogene. The CDR3 totals 14 residues. In nucleotides, the CDR3 is TGTGCCAGCTGGTGCACGGGTGCTCAAGAGACCCAGTACTTC. The encoded protein is CASWCTGAQETQYF.

The chain combines TRBV5-3 with TRBJ2-4, with TRBD2 matching 8 bases. TRBV5-3 is an open reading frame, and its role is uncertain. The length of the CDR3 is 18 residues. The V segment lost 3 bases and the J segment 0 bases; nucleotides outside the gene matches: 11. Here the CDR3 reads CARSCPPSGGVAKNIQYF. CDR3 nucleotide sequence: TGTGCCAGAAGCTGCCCCCCATCGGGGGGGGTAGCCAAAAACATTCAGTACTTC.

CDR3 in amino acids: CAWRRQGLWETQYF. The DNA for the CDR3 is TGTGCCTGGAGGAGACAGGGGCTGTGGGAGACCCAGTACTTC. V gene TRBV30 combines with J gene TRBJ2-5; TRBD1 matches at 8 bases. The CDR3 consists of 14 residues. Germline V CDR1 and CDR2: GTSNPN, SVGIG (reference sequence). After removal of 3 bases from V and 5 bases from J, the junction contained 8 bases not matched to a gene.

The chain recombines TRBV7-9 with TRBJ1-1; 8 positions agree with TRBD1. Germline CDR1 is SEHNR and CDR2 is FQNEAQ (reference sequence). This CDR3 region has 15 residues. V was pared by 1 base and J by 7 bases, with 8 bases of the junction left unmatched. CDR3 residues: CASSLERTGYFEAFF. The CDR3 coding sequence is TGTGCCAGCAGCTTAGAGCGGACAGGGTATTTTGAAGCTTTCTTT.